The 2 T cell receptor beta chains reported below all come from one sample, sequenced in a study of CD8 T cells in ankylosing spondylitis (dated by TCRdb to about 2017). Receptor libraries were prepared by 5' RACE. The instrument was an Illumina HiSeq 2500. Starting from the raw public reads, TCRdb applied fastp trimming at Q25, assembled clones with MiXCR and retained in-frame beta chains. Duplicate CDR3 protein sequences are folded into a single record with the most common DNA and genes. The sample records approximately 220,000 distinct CDR3 sequences, approximately 24% of which are singletons. The ten largest clones capture 5% to 7.5% of the sample. Sequenced sample: blood, either unsorted or a sorted T cell fraction (not recorded which). The receptors here all came from a male donor with ankylosing spondylitis or in good health (not recorded which).

This clonotype was recorded a few times. The chain employs TRBV20-1 and TRBJ1-1; the D is unclear. CDR1 is DFQATT and CDR2 is SNEGSKA in the germline V gene (reference sequence). The CDR3 spans 12 residues. Between the trimmed V and J ends, which lost 0 bases and 5 bases, there was a span of 7 bases. CDR3 nucleotide sequence: TGCAGTGCTAGAGACCCCGGAACTGAAGCTTTCTTT. Protein: CSARDPGTEAFF.

This clonotype appeared a few times. The V call is TRBV12-3 or TRBV12-4, the J call TRBJ2-7; D unresolved. Trimming took 2 bases from V and 4 from J, leaving 9 bases between them. The CDR3 runs to 13 residues. For the CDR3, the DNA is TGTGCCAGCAGTTTAACGCTACAATACGAGCAGTACTTC. Amino acid sequence: CASSLTLQYEQYF.